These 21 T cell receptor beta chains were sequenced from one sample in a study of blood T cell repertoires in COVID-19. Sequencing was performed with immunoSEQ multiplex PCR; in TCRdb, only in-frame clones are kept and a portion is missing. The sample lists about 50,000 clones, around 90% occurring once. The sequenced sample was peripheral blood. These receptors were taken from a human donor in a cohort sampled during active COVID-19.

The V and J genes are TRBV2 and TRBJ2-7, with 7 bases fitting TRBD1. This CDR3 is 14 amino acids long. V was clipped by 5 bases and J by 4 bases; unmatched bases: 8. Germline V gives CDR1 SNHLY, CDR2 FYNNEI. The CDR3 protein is CASSFGQARYEQYV. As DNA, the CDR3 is TGTGCCAGCAGTTTCGGACAGGCTAGGTACGAGCAGTACGTC.

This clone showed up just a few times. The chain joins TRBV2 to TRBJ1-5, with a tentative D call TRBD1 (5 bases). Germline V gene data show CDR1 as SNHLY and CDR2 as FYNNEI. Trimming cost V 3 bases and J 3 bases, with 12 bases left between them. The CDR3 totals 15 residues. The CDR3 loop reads CASSDRAGSNQPQHF. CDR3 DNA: TGTGCCAGCAGTGACAGGGCCGGTTCCAATCAGCCCCAGCATTTT. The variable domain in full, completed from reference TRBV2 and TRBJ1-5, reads EPEVTQTPSHQVTQMGQEVILRCVPISNHLYFYWYRQILGQKVEFLVSFYNNEISEKSEIFDDQFSVERPDGSNFTLKIRSTKLEDSAMYFCASSDRAGSNQPQHFGDGTRLSIL.

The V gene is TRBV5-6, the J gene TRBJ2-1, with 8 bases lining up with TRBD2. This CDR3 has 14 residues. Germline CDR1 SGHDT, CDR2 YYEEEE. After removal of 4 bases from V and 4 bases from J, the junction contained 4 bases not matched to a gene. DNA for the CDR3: TGTGCCAGCAGCGTGGGCGGGAGGTACAATGAGCAGTTCTTC. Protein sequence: CASSVGGRYNEQFF. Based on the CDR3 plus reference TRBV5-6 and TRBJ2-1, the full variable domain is DAGVTQSPTHLIKTRGQQVTLRCSPKSGHDTVSWYQQALGQGPQFIFQYYEEEERQRGNFPDRFSGHQFPNYSSELNVNALLLGDSALYLCASSVGGRYNEQFFGPGTRLTVL.

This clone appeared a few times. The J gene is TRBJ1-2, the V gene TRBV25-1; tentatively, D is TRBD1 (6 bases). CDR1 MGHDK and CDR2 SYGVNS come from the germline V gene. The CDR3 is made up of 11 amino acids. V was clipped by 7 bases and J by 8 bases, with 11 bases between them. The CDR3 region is CASTRGGGYTF. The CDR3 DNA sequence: TGTGCCAGCACCCGAGGGGGAGGCTACACCTTC.

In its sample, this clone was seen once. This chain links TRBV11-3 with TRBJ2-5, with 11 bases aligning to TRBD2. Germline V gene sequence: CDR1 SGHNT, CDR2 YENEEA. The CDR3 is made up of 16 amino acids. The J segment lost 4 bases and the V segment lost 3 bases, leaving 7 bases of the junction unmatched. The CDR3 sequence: CASSFNGLAGGETQYF. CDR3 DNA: TGTGCCAGCAGCTTTAACGGTCTAGCGGGAGGAGAGACCCAGTACTTC.

Written as DNA, the CDR3 is TGTGCCAGCAGTGAAGCTAGGGCGGGGTATGGCTACACCTTC. Protein product: CASSEARAGYGYTF. The chain joins TRBV2 to TRBJ1-2; D not certain. Between the trimmed V and J ends, which lost 0 bases and 5 bases, there was a span of 10 bases. This CDR3 region has 14 residues. From germline, CDR1 is SNHLY and CDR2 FYNNEI.

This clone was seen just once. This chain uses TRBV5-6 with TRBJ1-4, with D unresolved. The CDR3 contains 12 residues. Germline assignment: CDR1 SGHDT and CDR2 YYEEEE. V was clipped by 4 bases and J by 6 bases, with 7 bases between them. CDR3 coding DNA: TGTGCCAGCAGCCAGTTGGATGAAAAACTGTTTTTT. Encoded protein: CASSQLDEKLFF.

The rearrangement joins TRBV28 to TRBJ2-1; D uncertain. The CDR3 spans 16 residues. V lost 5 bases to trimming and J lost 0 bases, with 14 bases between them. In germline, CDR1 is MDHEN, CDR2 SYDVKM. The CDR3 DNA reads TGTGCCAGCAGTGTCAGCAGCGCCGGCTCCTACAATGAGCAGTTCTTC. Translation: CASSVSSAGSYNEQFF.

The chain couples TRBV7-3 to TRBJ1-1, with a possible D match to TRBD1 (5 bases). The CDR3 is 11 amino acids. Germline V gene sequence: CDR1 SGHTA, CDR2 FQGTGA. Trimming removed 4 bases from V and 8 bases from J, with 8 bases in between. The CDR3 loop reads CASSSGGEAFF. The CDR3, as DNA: TGTGCCAGCAGCTCCGGGGGGGAAGCTTTCTTT. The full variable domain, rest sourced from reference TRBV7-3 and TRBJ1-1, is GAGVSQTPSNKVTEKGKYVELRCDPISGHTALYWYRQSLGQGPEFLIYFQGTGAADDSGLPNDRFFAVRPEGSVSTLKIQRTERGDSAVYLCASSSGGEAFFGQGTRLTVV.

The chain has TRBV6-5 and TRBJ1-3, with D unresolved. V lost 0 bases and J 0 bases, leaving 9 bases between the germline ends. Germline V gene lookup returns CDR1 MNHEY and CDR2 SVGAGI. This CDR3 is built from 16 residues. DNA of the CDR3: TGTGCCAGCAGTTACTCGGAGGTTACCTCTGGAAACACCATATATTTT. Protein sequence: CASSYSEVTSGNTIYF.

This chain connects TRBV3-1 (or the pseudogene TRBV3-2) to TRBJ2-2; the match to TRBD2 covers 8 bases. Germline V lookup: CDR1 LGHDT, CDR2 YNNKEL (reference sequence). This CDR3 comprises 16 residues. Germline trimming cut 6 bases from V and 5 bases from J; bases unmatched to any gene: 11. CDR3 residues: CASSTGIREGTGELFF. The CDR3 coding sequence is TGTGCCAGCAGTACAGGGATCCGGGAGGGTACCGGGGAGCTGTTTTTT.

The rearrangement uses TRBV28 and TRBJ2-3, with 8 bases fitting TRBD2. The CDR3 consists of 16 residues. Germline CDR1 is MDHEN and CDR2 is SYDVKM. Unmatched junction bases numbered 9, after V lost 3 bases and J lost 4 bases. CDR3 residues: CASSFLGLAVADTQYF. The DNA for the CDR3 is TGTGCCAGCAGTTTCCTTGGACTAGCAGTGGCAGATACGCAGTATTTT.

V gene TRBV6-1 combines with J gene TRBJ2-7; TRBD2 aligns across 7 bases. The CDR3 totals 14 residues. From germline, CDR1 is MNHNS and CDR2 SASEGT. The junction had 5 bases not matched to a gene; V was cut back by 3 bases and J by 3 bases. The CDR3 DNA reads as TGTGCCAGCAGTGAGAGCGGGGTAATCTACGAGCAGTACTTC. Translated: CASSESGVIYEQYF.

CDR3: CASSLPPGNAQYF. The CDR3 bases are TGTGCCAGCAGTCTACCCCCCGGTAATGCGCAGTACTTC. The gene calls are TRBV28 and TRBJ2-7; D unclear. The CDR3 runs 13 residues. Germline V gene sequence: CDR1 MDHEN, CDR2 SYDVKM. V was pared by 5 bases and J by 9 bases, with 17 bases between.

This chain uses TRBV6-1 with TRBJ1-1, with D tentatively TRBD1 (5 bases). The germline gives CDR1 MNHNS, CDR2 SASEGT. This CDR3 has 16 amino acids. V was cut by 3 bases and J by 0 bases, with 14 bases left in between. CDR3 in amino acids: CASSDPYTGMNTEAFF. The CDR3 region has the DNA TGTGCCAGCAGTGACCCGTACACAGGTATGAACACTGAAGCTTTCTTT.

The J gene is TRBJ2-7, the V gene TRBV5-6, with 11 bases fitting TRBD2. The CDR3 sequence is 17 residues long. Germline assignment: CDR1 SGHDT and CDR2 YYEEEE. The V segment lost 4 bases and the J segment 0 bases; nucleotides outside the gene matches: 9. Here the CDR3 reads CASSLDPGTSGSYEQYF. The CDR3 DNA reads TGTGCCAGCAGCCTAGACCCCGGGACTAGCGGCTCCTACGAGCAGTACTTC.

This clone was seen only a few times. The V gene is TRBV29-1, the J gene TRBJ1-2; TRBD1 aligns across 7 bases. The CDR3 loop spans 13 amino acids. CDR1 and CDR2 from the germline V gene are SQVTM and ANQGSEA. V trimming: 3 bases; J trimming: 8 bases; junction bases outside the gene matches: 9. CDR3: CSVDWQGDYGYTF. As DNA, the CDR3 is TGCAGCGTTGACTGGCAGGGGGATTACGGCTACACCTTC. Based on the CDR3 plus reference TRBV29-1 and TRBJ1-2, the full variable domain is SAVISQKPSRDICQRGTSLTIQCQVDSQVTMMFWYRQQPGQSLTLIATANQGSEATYESGFVIDKFPISRPNLTFSTLTVSNMSPEDSSIYLCSVDWQGDYGYTFGSGTRLTVV.

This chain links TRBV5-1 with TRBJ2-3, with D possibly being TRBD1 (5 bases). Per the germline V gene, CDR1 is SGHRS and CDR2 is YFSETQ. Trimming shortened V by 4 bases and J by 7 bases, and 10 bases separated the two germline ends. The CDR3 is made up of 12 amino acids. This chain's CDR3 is CASSVQANTQYF. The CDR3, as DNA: TGCGCCAGCAGCGTACAGGCAAATACGCAGTATTTT. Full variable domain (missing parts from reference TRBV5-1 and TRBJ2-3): KAGVTQTPRYLIKTRGQQVTLSCSPISGHRSVSWYQQTPGQGLQFLFEYFSETQRNKGNFPGRFSGRQFSNSRSEMNVSTLELGDSALYLCASSVQANTQYFGPGTRLTVL.

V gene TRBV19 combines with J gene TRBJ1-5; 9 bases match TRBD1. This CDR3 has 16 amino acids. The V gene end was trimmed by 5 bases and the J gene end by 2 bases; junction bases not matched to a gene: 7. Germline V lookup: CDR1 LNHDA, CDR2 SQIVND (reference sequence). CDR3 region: CASSVLQGAGNQPQHF. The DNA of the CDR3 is TGTGCCAGTAGTGTCTTACAGGGGGCAGGCAATCAGCCCCAGCATTTT.

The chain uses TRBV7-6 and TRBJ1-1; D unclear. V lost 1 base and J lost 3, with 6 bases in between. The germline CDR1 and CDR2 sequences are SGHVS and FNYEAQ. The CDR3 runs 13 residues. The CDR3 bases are TGTGCCAGCAGCTTAGGTTCCTACACTGAAGCTTTCTTT. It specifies CASSLGSYTEAFF.

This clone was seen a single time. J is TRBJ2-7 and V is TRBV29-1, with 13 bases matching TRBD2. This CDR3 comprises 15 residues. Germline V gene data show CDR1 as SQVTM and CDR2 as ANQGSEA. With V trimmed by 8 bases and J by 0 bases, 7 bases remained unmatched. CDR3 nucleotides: TGCAGCCCCCTACTAGCGGGAGGGCCCTCCTACGAGCAGTACTTC. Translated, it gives CSPLLAGGPSYEQYF.